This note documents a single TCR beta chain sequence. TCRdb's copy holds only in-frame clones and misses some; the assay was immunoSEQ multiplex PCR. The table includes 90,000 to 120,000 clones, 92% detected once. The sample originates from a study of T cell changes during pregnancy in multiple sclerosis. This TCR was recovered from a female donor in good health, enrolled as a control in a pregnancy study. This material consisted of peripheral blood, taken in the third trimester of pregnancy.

CDR3 sequence (DNA): TGTGCCAGCAGCTTTGGCGGTTCTCATGAAAAACTGTTTTTT. As protein: CASSFGGSHEKLFF. This chain links TRBV7-6 with TRBJ1-4; D is unresolved. The CDR3 extends over 14 amino acids. CDR1 and CDR2 (germline): SGHVS, FNYEAQ. V was shortened by 3 bases and J by 6 bases, with 11 bases between the two germline ends.